This T cell receptor (beta chain) was captured in a study of shared clonotypes between healthy human individuals. CDR3 size: 14 residues. J was trimmed by 4 bases and V by 4 bases; bases with no gene match: 6. CDR1 is SGHTA and CDR2 is FQGNSA in the germline V gene. Healthy HIV-negative adults without recent acute infections or vaccinations served as donors. Into CD45RA+ naive and CD45RA-negative memory subsets, the CD4+ cells were split. The table came from immunoSEQ multiplex PCR; TCRdb's copy has only in-frame clones and leaves some out. The sample includes about 2.4 million clones, 90% to 95% of them seen just once.

The receptor was derived from a man aged 18-30 years in good health. The sequenced sample consisted of naive CD4+ T cells sorted from blood. Subset reported: CD45RA+ positively selected. The chain joins TRBV7-2 to TRBJ2-7, with 8 bases that match TRBD2. The CDR3 loop reads CASSSQAGGYEQYF. CDR3 DNA sequence: TGTGCCAGCAGCTCACAGGCGGGAGGTTACGAGCAGTACTTC.